This T cell receptor (beta chain) was sequenced in a study of blood T cell repertoires in COVID-19. Study-wide background: Sites in the United States, Italy and Spain provided acute and convalescent COVID-19 samples. The cDNA or gDNA used as material had been derived from T cells, B-cell-depleted T cells, or PBMCs.

The CDR3 covers 14 residues. V dropped 5 bases and J dropped 1 base, with 11 bases sitting between them. Per germline, CDR1 MNHEY and CDR2 SMNVEV (reference sequence). In the study's own analysis: Amplified reference gene primers provided the basis for estimating nucleated cell counts. Only in-frame clones appear in the TCRdb table, and some are missing; sequencing was by immunoSEQ multiplex PCR. The D gene and trimming were derived from the DNA, and the V and J assignments and clone size from that table. This sample yields some 200,000 clones, of which around 82% are seen a single time; about 13% belongs to the top ten.

This sequence originates from a human donor in a cohort sampled during active COVID-19. The sequenced material came from peripheral blood. V and J are TRBV27 and TRBJ1-1; D uncertain. CDR3 nucleotides: TGTGCCAGCAGTCTAACCCTCGGGAACACTGAAGCTTTCTTT. It is translated as CASSLTLGNTEAFF.